Each of the 9 T cell receptor beta chains below was sequenced from the same sample in a study of blood T cell repertoires in COVID-19. Clones were sequenced by immunoSEQ multiplex PCR, and TCRdb holds only the in-frame ones, with some missing. The sample includes about 400,000 clones, around 89% seen only once; the top ten take 1% to 1.5%. Sequences were obtained from peripheral blood. The receptors here all came from a man aged 40-55 years with acute or convalescent COVID-19.

The V and J genes are TRBV3-1 (or the pseudogene TRBV3-2) and TRBJ2-7; D unclear. This CDR3 is built from 14 residues. Germline V gene sequence: CDR1 LGHDT, CDR2 YNNKEL (reference sequence). V lost 4 bases and J 1 base, leaving 11 bases between the germline ends. The CDR3 here is CASSPSEPSYEQYF. The DNA for the CDR3 is TGTGCCAGCAGCCCCAGTGAACCTTCCTACGAGCAGTACTTC.

V usage is TRBV25-1 and J usage is TRBJ2-5; D unresolved. With 5 bases removed from V and 5 bases from J, the gap between germline ends came to 12 bases. Germline V lookup: CDR1 MGHDK, CDR2 SYGVNS. This CDR3 spans 13 amino acids. CDR3 in DNA: TGTGCCAGCAGTCAAGAGGATCGCGAGACCCAGTACTTC. Amino acids: CASSQEDRETQYF.

The chain is built from TRBV2 and TRBJ1-1; D gene unclear. CDR1 and CDR2 from the germline V gene are SNHLY and FYNNEI. This CDR3 is 15 amino acids long. Trimming took off 0 bases at V and 1 base at J, with 9 bases between the two ends. The DNA of the CDR3 is TGTGCCAGCAGTGAAGCCGGACTAGGGAACACTGAAGCTTTCTTT. Its translation is CASSEAGLGNTEAFF.

V is TRBV12-5 and J is TRBJ1-2; possible D gene TRBD1, 6 bases. CDR3 length: 13 residues. V lost 6 bases and J 1 base, leaving 9 bases between the germline ends. From germline, CDR1 is LGHNT and CDR2 FRNRAP. Here the CDR3 DNA reads TGTGCTAGTGGCCGGGACATTAACTATGGCTACACCTTC. It is translated as CASGRDINYGYTF.

This clone has more than one count but fewer than ten. The rearrangement links TRBV11-3 to TRBJ1-1; D uncertain. This CDR3 is 13 amino acids long. Germline CDR1 is SGHNT and CDR2 is YENEEA. Trimming removed 0 bases from V and 4 bases from J, with 6 bases in between. The CDR3 protein is CASSLEGSTEAFF. In DNA, the CDR3 is TGTGCCAGCAGCTTAGAAGGGAGCACTGAAGCTTTCTTT.

This chain uses TRBV9 with TRBJ2-7; 10 positions agree with TRBD2. The CDR3 contains 15 residues. V trimming: 3 bases; J trimming: 2 bases; junction bases outside the gene matches: 5. CDR1 is SGDLS, CDR2 YYNGEE, per germline. CDR3 in amino acids: CASSARLAGPYEQYF. The CDR3 nucleotides are TGTGCCAGCAGCGCCCGACTAGCGGGCCCCTACGAGCAGTACTTC.

The CDR3 here is CASSFLGVGGYGYTF. The DNA for the CDR3 is TGCGCCAGCAGCTTCTTAGGGGTTGGCGGCTATGGCTACACCTTC. V is TRBV5-1 and J is TRBJ1-2; D may be TRBD1 (5 bases). CDR1 SGHRS and CDR2 YFSETQ come from the germline V gene. The V end was cut by 2 bases, the J end by 4 bases, with 15 bases between. This CDR3 has 15 amino acids. Drawing the rest from reference TRBV5-1 and TRBJ1-2, the complete variable domain is KAGVTQTPRYLIKTRGQQVTLSCSPISGHRSVSWYQQTPGQGLQFLFEYFSETQRNKGNFPGRFSGRQFSNSRSEMNVSTLELGDSALYLCASSFLGVGGYGYTFGSGTRLTVV.

The V call is TRBV7-2, the J call TRBJ1-2, with D tentatively TRBD1 (6 bases). The V gene's germline CDR1 is SGHTA and CDR2 FQGNSA. This CDR3 comprises 13 residues. Trimming pared 2 bases from V and 8 bases from J, leaving 12 bases between. In nucleotides, the CDR3 is TGTGCCAGCAGCTTATTACAGGGATCAGGCTACACCTTC. This encodes CASSLLQGSGYTF. The full variable domain, rest sourced from reference TRBV7-2 and TRBJ1-2, is GAGVSQSPSNKVTEKGKDVELRCDPISGHTALYWYRQSLGQGLEFLIYFQGNSAPDKSGLPSDRFSAERTGGSVSTLTIQRTQQEDSAVYLCASSLLQGSGYTFGSGTRLTVV.

V is TRBV28 and J is TRBJ2-2, with unresolved D. The germline V and J ends were trimmed by 3 bases and 2 bases, with 13 bases remaining between them. CDR1 MDHEN and CDR2 SYDVKM come from the germline V gene. The CDR3 runs to 16 residues. CDR3 in DNA: TGTGCCAGCAGTTTTCTTGAACAGAGAAACACCGGGGAGCTGTTTTTT. It specifies CASSFLEQRNTGELFF.